The clone carrying this T cell receptor beta chain was recorded once. Antigen: not known. The data are from a study of EBV T-cell therapy then PD-1 blockade in nasopharyngeal carcinoma. Sequencing was performed with immunoSEQ multiplex PCR; in TCRdb, only in-frame clones are kept and a portion is missing. Here the sample spans roughly 22,000 clones, 82% being singletons. As for treatment: AdE1-LMPpoly-expanded autologous EBV-specific T-cell therapy followed by anti-PD-1 nivolumab. The CDR3 has 14 residues. Germline V gene data show CDR1 as GTSNPN and CDR2 as SVGIG (reference sequence). Trimming left V 0 bases short and J 4 bases short, with 11 bases between.

The receptor was derived from a man in his forties with nasopharyngeal carcinoma. The specimen comprised CD8+ T cells from blood, sampled at day -245 from a patient whose treatment included autologous EBV-specific T cells and nivolumab. The chain carries TRBV30 and TRBJ2-3; the D gene is possibly TRBD1 (6 bases). CDR3 coding DNA: TGTGCCTGGAGTGTACAGGGAAGCGCAGATACGCAGTATTTT. It encodes CAWSVQGSADTQYF.